This T cell receptor beta chain was sequenced for a study of T cells in Graves' hyperthyroidism and ophthalmopathy. V gave up 2 bases and J gave up 8 bases, with 13 bases separating them. The CDR3 consists of 14 residues. This clonotype occurred many times. Amplified TCR beta CDR3 regions derived from RNA transcripts. A set of HTBI primers served as the primers for a first-round RT-PCR of the TCR CDR3. One entry per CDR3 protein results from TCRdb running MiXCR on the multiplex PCR reads. The data show over 400,000 distinct CDR3 sequences, roughly 22% seen once. The V gene is TRBV12-3 or TRBV12-4, the J gene TRBJ2-4, with D possibly TRBD2 on 6 matching bases. This TCR was sampled from a woman in her sixties or seventies with Graves' ophthalmopathy. The specimen was blood. The CDR3 DNA is TGTGCCAGCAGTTTAACGGGGGAGGTCGACATTCAGTACTTC. This encodes CASSLTGEVDIQYF.